This T cell receptor (beta chain) was obtained from a study of blood T cell repertoires in COVID-19. Trimming took 2 bases from V and 0 from J, leaving 8 bases between them. The CDR3 has 15 residues. CDR1 is SGHTA and CDR2 is FQGNSA in the germline V gene. Sequenced by immunoSEQ multiplex PCR; TCRdb stores in-frame clones only, minus some. This table has about 210,000 clones, over 75% appearing once. Sequenced input: PBMCs or T cells enriched from blood (not recorded which). V usage is TRBV7-2 and J usage is TRBJ1-3; D is perhaps TRBD1 (6 bases). The TCR was taken from a man aged 40-50 years who had recovered from COVID-19. CDR3 sequence: CASSLRGSSGNTIYF. The CDR3 DNA sequence: TGTGCCAGCAGCTTAAGGGGGAGCTCTGGAAACACCATATATTTT.